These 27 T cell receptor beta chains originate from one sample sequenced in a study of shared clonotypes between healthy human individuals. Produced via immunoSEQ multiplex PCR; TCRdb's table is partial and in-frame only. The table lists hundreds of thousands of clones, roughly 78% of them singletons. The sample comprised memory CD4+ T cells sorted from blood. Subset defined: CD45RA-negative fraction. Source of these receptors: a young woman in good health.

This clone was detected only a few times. CDR3 region: CATSRDPTVLAKNIQYF. The CDR3 region has the DNA TGTGCCACCAGCAGAGATCCCACGGTACTAGCCAAAAACATTCAGTACTTC. The chain employs TRBV15 and TRBJ2-4; D remains unclear. Trimming took off 0 bases at V and 0 bases at J, with 12 bases between the two ends. The CDR3 runs 17 residues. Germline CDR1 LNHNV, CDR2 YYDKDF (reference sequence).

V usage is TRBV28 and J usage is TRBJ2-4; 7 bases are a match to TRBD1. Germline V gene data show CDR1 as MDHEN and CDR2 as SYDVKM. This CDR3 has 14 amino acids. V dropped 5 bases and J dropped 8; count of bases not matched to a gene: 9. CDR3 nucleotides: TGTGCCAGCAGTCTCAACTACAGGGGCGACATTCAGTACTTC. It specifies CASSLNYRGDIQYF.

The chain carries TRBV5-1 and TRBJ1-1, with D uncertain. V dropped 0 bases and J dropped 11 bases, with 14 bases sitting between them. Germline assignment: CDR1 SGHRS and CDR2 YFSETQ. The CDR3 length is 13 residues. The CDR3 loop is CASSLDINTDAFF. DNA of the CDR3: TGCGCCAGCAGCTTGGATATCAACACGGATGCTTTCTTT.

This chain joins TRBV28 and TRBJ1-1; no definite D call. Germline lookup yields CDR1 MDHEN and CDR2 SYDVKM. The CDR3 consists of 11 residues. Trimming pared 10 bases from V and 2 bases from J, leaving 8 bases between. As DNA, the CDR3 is TGTGCCATTTTCGCCAACACTGAAGCTTTCTTT. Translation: CAIFANTEAFF.

CDR3 amino acids: CASSKEVTEQFF. CDR3 sequence (DNA): TGCGCCAGCAGCAAGGAGGTCACTGAGCAGTTCTTC. V and J are TRBV5-1 and TRBJ2-1, with D possibly being TRBD2 (5 bases). Trimming took off 4 bases at V and 9 bases at J, with 11 bases between the two ends. The length of the CDR3 is 12 residues. From germline, CDR1 is SGHRS and CDR2 YFSETQ.

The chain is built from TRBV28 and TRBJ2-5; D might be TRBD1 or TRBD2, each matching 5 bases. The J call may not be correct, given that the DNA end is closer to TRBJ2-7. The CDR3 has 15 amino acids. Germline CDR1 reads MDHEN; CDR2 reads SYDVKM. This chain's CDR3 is CASSLGTGLGYEQYF. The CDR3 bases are TGTGCCAGCAGTTTGGGGACGGGGCTAGGGTACGAGCAGTACTTC.

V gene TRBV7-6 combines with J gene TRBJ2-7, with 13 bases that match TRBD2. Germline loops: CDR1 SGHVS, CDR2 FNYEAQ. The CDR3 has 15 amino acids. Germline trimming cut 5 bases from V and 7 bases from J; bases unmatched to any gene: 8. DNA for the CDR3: TGTGCCAGCAGCCCCGGACTAGCGGGAGAACGTGAGCAGTACTTC. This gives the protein CASSPGLAGEREQYF. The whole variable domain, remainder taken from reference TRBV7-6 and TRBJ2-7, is GAGVSQSPRYKVTKRGQDVALRCDPISGHVSLYWYRQALGQGPEFLTYFNYEAQQDKSGLPNDRFSAERPEGSISTLTIQRTEQRDSAMYRCASSPGLAGEREQYFGPGTRLTVT.

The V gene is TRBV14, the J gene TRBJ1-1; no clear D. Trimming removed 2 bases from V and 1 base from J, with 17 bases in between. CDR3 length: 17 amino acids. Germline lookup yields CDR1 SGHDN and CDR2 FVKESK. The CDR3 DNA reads TGTGCCAGCAGCCAAACGACATTCCTTCGGGGGAACACTGAAGCTTTCTTT. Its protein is CASSQTTFLRGNTEAFF.

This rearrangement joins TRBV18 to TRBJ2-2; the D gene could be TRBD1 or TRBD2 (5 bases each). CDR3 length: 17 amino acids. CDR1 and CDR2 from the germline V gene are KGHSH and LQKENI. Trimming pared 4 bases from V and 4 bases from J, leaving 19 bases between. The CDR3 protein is CASSLNARGGGTGELFF. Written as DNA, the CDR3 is TGTGCCAGCTCACTTAATGCGAGGGGCGGTGGCACCGGGGAGCTGTTTTTT.

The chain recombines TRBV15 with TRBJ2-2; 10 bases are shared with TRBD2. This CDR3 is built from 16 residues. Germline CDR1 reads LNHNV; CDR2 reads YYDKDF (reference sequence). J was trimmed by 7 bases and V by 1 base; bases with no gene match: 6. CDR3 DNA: TGTGCCACCAGCAGAGGGGTAGCGGGAGGAATCGGGGAGCTGTTTTTT. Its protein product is CATSRGVAGGIGELFF. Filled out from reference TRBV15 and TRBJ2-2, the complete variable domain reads DAMVIQNPRYQVTQFGKPVTLSCSQTLNHNVMYWYQQKSSQAPKLLFHYYDKDFNNEADTPDNFQSRRPNTSFCFLDIRSPGLGDTAMYLCATSRGVAGGIGELFFGEGSRLTVL.

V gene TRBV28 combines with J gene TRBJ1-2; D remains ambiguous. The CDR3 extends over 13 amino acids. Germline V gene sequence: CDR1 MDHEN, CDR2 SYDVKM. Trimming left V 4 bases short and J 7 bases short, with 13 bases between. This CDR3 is CASSSERAVGYTF. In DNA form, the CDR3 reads TGTGCCAGCAGTTCAGAAAGAGCGGTTGGCTACACCTTC.

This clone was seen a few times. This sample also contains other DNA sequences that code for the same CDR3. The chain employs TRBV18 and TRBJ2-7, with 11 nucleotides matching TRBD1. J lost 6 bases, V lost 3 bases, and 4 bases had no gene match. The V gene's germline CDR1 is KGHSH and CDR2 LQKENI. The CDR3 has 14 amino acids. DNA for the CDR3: TGTGCCAGCTCACCCCCCGGGACAGGGGGCGAGCAGTACTTC. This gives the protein CASSPPGTGGEQYF.

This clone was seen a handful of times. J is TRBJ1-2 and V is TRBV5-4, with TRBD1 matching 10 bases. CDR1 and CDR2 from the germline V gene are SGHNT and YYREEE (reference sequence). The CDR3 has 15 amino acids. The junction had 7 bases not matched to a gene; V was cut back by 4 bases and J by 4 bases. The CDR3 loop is CASSGRGQGSYGYTF. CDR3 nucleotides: TGTGCCAGCAGCGGGCGGGGACAGGGGAGCTATGGCTACACCTTC.

In DNA, the CDR3 is TGCGCCAGCAGCCCACACGGGACTAGCGAGTTCTACGGGGAGCTGTTTTTT. Encoded protein: CASSPHGTSEFYGELFF. This chain joins TRBV4-1 and TRBJ2-2, with 10 bases fitting TRBD2. V lost 4 bases and J lost 7; bases outside the gene matches: 12. The CDR3 totals 17 residues. Germline V CDR1 and CDR2: MGHRA, YSYEKL.

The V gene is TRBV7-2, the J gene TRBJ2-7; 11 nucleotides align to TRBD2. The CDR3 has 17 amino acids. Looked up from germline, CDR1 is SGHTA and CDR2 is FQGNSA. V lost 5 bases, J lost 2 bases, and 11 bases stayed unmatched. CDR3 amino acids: CASSRFGLAGLTYEQYF. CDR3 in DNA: TGTGCCAGCAGCCGCTTCGGACTAGCGGGCCTCACCTACGAGCAGTACTTC.

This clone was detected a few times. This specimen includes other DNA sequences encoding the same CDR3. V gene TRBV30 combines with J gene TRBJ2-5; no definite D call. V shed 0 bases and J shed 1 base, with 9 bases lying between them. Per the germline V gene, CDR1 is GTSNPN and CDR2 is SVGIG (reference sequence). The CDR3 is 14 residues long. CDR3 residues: CAWSVRASQETQYF. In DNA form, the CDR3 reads TGTGCCTGGAGTGTACGGGCCAGCCAAGAGACCCAGTACTTC.

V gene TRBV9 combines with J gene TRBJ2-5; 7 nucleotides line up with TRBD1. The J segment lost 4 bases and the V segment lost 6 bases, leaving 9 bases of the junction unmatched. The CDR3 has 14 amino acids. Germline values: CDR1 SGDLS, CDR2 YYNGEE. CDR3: CASTGTASGETQYF. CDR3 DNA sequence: TGTGCCAGCACGGGGACAGCTTCCGGAGAGACCCAGTACTTC.

The CDR3 here is CASRPIRAGETQYF. The CDR3 nucleotides are TGTGCCAGCAGGCCCATCAGGGCCGGAGAGACCCAGTACTTC. J is TRBJ2-5 and V is TRBV6-5; TRBD1 might be the D (5 bases). Trimming pared 6 bases from V and 4 bases from J, leaving 15 bases between. The CDR3 totals 14 residues. Germline V gene data show CDR1 as MNHEY and CDR2 as SVGAGI.

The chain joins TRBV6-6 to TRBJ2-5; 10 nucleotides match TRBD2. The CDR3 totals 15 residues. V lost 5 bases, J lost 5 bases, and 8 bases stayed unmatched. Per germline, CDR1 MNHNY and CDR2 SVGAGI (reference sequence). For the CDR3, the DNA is TGTGCCAGCAGTCTCCTAGCGGGAGCGGGGGAGACCCAGTACTTC. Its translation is CASSLLAGAGETQYF.

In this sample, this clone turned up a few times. CDR3 nucleotide sequence: TGTGCCGGTGACAGATGGCGTGACGAGCAGTACTTC. It specifies CAGDRWRDEQYF. The chain employs TRBV2 and TRBJ2-7; possible D gene TRBD1, 5 bases. This CDR3 contains 12 residues. CDR1 and CDR2 from the germline V gene are SNHLY and FYNNEI. Trimming left V 11 bases short and J 5 bases short, with 16 bases between.

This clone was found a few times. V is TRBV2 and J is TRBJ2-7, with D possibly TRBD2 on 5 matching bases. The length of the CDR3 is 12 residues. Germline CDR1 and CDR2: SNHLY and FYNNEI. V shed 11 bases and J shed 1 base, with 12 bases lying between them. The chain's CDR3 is CACDRDSYEQYF. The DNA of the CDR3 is TGTGCCTGCGACCGGGATTCCTACGAGCAGTACTTC.

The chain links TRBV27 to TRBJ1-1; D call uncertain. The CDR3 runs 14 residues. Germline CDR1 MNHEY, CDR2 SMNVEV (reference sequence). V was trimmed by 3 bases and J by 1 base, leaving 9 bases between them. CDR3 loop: CASSLTYGNTEAFF. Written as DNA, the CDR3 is TGTGCCAGCAGTTTGACGTACGGGAACACTGAAGCTTTCTTT.

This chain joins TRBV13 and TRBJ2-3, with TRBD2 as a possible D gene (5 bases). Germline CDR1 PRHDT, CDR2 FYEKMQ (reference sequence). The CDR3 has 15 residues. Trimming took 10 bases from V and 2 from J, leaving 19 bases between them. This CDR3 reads CATPRSADLTDTQYF. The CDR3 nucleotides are TGTGCCACCCCCCGTTCAGCGGACCTCACAGATACGCAGTATTTT.

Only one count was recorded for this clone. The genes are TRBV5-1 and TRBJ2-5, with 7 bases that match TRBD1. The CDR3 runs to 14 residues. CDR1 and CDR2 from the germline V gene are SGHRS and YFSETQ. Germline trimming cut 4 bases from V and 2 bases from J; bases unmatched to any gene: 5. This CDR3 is CASSPRQGQETQYF. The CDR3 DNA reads TGCGCCAGCAGCCCTCGACAGGGACAAGAGACCCAGTACTTC.

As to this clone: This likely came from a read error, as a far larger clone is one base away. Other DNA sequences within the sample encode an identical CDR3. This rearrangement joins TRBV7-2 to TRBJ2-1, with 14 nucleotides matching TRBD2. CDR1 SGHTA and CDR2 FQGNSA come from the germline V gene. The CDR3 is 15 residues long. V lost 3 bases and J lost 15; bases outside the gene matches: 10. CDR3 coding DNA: TGTGCCAGCAGCTTTACGGGACTAGCGGGAGAGGGATGGTTCTTC. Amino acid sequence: CASSFTGLAGEGWFF. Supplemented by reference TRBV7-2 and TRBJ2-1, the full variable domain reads GAGVSQSPSNKVTEKGKDVELRCDPISGHTALYWYRQSLGQGLEFLIYFQGNSAPDKSGLPSDRFSAERTGGSVSTLTIQRTQQEDSAVYLCASSFTGLAGEGWFFGPGTRLTVL.

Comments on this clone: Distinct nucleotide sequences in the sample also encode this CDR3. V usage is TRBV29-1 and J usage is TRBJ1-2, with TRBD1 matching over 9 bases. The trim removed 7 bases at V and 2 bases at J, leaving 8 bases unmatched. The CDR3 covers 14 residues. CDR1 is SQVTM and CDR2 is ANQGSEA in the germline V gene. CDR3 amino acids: CSALRGTGNYGYTF. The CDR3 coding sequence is TGCAGCGCCCTCCGGGGGACAGGGAACTATGGCTACACCTTC.

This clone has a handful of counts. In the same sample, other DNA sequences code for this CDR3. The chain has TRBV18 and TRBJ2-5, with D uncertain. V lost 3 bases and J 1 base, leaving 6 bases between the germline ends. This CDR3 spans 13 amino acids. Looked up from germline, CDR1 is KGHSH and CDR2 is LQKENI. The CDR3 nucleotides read TGTGCCAGCTCACCGAGCCCCCAAGAGACCCAGTACTTC. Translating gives CASSPSPQETQYF.